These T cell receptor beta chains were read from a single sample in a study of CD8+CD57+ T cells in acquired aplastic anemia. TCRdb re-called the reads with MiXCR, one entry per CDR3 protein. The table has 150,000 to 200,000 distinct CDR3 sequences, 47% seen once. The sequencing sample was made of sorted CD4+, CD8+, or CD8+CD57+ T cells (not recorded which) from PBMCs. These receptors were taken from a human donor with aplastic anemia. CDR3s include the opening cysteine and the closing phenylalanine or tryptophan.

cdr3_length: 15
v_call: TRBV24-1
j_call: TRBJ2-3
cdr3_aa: CATSPGQGGRETQYF

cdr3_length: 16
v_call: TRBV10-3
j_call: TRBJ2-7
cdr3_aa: CAISDLGGLAGYEQYF

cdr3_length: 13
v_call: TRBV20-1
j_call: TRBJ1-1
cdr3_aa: CSATGGKATEAFF

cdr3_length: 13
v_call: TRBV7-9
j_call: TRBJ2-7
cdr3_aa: CASSYGTNYEQYF

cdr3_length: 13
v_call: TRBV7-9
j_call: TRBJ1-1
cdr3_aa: CASTKAGGTEAFF

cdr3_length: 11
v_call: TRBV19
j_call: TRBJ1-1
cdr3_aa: CASSIASEAFF

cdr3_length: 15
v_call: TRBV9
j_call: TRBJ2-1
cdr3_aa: CASSVASTLYNEQFF

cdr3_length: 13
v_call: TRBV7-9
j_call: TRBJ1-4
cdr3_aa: CASSLVSNEKLFF

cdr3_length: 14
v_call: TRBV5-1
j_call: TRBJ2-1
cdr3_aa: CASSLEPPGTGQFF

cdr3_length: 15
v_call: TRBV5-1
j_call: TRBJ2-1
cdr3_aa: CASSFRAGAYNEQFF

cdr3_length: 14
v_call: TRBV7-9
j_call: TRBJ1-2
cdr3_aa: CASSPGVISGGYTF

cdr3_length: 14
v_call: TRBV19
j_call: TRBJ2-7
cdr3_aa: CASSETTDSYEQYF

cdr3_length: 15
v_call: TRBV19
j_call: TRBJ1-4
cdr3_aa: CASSIGAATNEKLFF

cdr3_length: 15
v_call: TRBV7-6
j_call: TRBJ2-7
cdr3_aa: CASSLAGSGAYEQYF

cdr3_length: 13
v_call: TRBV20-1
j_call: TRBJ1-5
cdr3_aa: CSARTGPNQPQHF

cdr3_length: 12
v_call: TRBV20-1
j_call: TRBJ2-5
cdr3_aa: CSASKQGETQYF

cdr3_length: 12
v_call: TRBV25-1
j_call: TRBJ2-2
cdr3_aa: CASRLPWGELFF

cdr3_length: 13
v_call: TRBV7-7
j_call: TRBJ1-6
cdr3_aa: CASSDTLGSPLHF

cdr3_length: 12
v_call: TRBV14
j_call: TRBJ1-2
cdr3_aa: CASSRAYYGYTF

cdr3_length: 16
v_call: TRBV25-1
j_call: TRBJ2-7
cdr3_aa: CASSEYGQGPTYEQYF

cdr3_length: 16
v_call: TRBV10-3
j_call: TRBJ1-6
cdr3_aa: CAISGTGAPYNSPLHF

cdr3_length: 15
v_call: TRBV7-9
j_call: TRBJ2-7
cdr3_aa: CASSQGLAGPYEQYF

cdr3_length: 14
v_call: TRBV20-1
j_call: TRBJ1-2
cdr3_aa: CSAREGQRHYGYTF

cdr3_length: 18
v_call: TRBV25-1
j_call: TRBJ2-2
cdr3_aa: CASSYEPPGRMNTGELFF

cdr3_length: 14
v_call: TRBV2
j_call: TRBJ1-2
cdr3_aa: CASLGLWGARGYTF

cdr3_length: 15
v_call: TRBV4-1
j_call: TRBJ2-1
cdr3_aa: CASSQPGLTNNEQFF

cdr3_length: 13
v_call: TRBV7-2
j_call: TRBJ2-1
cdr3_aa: CASSAQRYNEQFF

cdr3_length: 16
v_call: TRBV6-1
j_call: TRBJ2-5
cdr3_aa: CASRPTSGRMAETQYF

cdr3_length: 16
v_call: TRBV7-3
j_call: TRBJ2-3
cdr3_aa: CASSLIGSGGADTQYF

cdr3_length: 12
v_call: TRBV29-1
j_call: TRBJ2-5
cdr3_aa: CSVALSEGTQYF

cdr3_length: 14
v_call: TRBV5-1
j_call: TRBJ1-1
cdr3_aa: CASSRDRGHNEAFF

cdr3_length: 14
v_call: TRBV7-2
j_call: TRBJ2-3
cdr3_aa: CASSLGAGTDTQYF

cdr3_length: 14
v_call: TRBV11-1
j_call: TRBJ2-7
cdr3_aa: CASSNAGGALEQYF

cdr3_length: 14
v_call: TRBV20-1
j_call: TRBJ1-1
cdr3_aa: CSARPPDRNTEAFF

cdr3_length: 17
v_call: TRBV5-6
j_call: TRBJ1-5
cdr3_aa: CASSLSGWEGVNQPQHF

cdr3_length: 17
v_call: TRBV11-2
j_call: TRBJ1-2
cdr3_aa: CASSLELGLRQGRGYTF

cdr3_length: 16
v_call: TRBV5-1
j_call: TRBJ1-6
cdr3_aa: CASSDGPGQLNSPLHF